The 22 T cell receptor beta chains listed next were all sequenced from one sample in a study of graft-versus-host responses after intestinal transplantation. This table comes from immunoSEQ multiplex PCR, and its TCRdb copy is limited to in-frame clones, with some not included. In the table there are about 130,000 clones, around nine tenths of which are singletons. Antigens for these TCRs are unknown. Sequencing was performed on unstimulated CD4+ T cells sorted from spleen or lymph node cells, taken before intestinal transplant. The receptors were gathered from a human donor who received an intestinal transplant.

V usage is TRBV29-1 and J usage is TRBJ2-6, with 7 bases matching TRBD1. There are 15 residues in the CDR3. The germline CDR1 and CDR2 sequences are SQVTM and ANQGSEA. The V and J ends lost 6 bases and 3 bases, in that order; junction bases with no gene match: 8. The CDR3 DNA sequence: TGCAGCGTAGTTACAGGGGATGATGGGGCCAACGTCCTGACTTTC. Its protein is CSVVTGDDGANVLTF.

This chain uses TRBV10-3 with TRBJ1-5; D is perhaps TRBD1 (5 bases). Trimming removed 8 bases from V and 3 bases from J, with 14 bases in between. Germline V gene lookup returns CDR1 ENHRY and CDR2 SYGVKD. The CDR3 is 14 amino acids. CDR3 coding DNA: TGTGCCATCTGCCCTCAGGGCGACAATCAGCCCCAGCATTTT. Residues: CAICPQGDNQPQHF.

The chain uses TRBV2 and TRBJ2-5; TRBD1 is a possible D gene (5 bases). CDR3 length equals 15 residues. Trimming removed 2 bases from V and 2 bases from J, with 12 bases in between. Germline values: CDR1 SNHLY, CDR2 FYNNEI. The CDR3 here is CASSELRGPQETQYF. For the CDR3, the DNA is TGTGCCAGCAGTGAACTAAGGGGCCCGCAAGAGACCCAGTACTTC.

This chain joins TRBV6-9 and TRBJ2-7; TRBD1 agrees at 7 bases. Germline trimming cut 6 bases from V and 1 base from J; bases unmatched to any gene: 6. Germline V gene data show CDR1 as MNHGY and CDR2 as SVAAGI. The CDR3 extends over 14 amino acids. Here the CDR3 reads CASRLETGSYEQYF. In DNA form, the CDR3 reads TGTGCCAGCAGGCTCGAGACAGGGTCCTACGAGCAGTACTTC.

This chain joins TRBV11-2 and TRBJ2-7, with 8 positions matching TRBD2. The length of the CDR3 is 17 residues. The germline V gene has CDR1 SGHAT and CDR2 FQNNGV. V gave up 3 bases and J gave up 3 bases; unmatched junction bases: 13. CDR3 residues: CASSFPSGLERHYEQYF. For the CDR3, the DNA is TGTGCCAGCAGCTTCCCTAGCGGGCTAGAGAGGCACTACGAGCAGTACTTC.

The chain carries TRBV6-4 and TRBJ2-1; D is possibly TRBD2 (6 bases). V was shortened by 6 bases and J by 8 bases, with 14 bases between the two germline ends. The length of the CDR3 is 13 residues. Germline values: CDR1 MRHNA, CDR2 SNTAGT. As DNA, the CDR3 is TGTGCCAGCAGAAGGAGGGCCGCTGATGAGCAGTTCTTC. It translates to CASRRRAADEQFF.

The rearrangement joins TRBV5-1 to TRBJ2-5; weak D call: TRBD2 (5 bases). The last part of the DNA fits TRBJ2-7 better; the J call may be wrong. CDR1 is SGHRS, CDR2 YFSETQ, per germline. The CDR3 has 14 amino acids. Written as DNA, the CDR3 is TGCGCCAGCAGCTTGGGAAGACTATCTTACGAGCAGTACTTC. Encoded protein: CASSLGRLSYEQYF.

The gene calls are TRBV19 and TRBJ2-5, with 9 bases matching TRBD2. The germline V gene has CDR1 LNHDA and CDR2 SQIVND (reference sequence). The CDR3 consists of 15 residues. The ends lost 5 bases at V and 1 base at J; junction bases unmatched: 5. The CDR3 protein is CASSSNSGSQETQYF. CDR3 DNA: TGTGCCAGTAGTTCCAATAGCGGGAGCCAAGAGACCCAGTACTTC.

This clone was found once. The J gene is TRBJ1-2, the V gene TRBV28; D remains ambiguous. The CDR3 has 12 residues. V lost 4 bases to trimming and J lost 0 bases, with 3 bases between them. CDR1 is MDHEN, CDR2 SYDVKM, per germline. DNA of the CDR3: TGTGCCAGCAGTTGGACTAACTATGGCTACACCTTC. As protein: CASSWTNYGYTF.

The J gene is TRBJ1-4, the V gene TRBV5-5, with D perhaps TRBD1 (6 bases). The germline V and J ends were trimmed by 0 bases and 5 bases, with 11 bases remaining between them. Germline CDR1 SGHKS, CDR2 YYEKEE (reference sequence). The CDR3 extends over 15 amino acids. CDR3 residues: CASSLDRDRNEKLFF. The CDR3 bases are TGTGCCAGCAGCTTGGACAGGGACCGAAATGAAAAACTGTTTTTT.

As DNA, the CDR3 is TGTGCCAGCATCAATGCCATGGCCGAGCAGTACTTC. It specifies CASINAMAEQYF. V is TRBV27 and J is TRBJ2-7; no clear D gene. The CDR3 consists of 12 residues. V was shortened by 7 bases and J by 6 bases, with 13 bases between the two germline ends. Germline CDR1 and CDR2: MNHEY and SMNVEV (reference sequence).

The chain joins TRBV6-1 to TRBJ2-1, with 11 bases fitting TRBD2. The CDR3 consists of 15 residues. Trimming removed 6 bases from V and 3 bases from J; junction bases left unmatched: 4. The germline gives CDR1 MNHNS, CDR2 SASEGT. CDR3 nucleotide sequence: TGTGCCAGCAGCGGACTAGCGGGTTTCTACAATGAGCAGTTCTTC. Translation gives CASSGLAGFYNEQFF.

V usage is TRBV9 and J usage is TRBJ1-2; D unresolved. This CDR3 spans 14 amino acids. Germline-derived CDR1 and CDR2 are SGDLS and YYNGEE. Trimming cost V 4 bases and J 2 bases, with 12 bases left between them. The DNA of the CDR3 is TGTGCCAGCAGCAGCCGTTACGGAAACTATGGCTACACCTTC. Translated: CASSSRYGNYGYTF.

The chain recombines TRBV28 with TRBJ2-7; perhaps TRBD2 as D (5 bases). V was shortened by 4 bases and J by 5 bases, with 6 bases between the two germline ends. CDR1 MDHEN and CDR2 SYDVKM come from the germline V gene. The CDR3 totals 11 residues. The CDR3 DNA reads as TGTGCCAGCAGTTCCGGGGACGAGCAGTACTTC. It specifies CASSSGDEQYF. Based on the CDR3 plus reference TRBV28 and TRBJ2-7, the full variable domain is DVKVTQSSRYLVKRTGEKVFLECVQDMDHENMFWYRQDPGLGLRLIYFSYDVKMKEKGDIPEGYSVSREKKERFSLILESASTNQTSMYLCASSSGDEQYFGPGTRLTVT.

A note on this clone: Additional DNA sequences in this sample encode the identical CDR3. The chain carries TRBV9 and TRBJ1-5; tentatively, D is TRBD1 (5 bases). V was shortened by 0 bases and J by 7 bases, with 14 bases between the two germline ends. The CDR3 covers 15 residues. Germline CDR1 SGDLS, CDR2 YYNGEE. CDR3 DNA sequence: TGTGCCAGCAGCGTAGGGACGGGGTGGGGGCAGCCCCAGCATTTT. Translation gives CASSVGTGWGQPQHF.

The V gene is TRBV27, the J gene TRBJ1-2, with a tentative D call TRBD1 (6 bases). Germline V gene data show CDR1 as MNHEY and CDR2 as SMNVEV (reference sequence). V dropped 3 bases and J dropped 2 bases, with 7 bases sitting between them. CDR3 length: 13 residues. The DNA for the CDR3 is TGTGCCAGCAGTTTGACAGGAAACTATGGCTACACCTTC. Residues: CASSLTGNYGYTF.

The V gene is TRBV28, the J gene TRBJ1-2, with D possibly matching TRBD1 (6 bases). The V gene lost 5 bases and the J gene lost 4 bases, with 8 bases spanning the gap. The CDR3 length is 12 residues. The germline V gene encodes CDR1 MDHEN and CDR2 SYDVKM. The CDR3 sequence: CASSKGGYGYTF. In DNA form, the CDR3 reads TGTGCCAGCAGTAAAGGGGGCTATGGCTACACCTTC.

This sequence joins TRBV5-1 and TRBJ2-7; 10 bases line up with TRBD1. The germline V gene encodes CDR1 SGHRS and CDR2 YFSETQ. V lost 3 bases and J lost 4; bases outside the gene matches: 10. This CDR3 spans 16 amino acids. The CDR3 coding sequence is TGCGCCAGCAGCTGGGGGACCGGGACAGGGGTGTACGAGCAGTACTTC. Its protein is CASSWGTGTGVYEQYF. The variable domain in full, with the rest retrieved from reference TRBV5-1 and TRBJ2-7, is KAGVTQTPRYLIKTRGQQVTLSCSPISGHRSVSWYQQTPGQGLQFLFEYFSETQRNKGNFPGRFSGRQFSNSRSEMNVSTLELGDSALYLCASSWGTGTGVYEQYFGPGTRLTVT.

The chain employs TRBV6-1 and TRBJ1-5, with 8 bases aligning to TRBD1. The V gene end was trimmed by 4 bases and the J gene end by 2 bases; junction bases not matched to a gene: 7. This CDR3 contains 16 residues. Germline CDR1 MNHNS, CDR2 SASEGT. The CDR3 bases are TGTGCCAGCAGTGCCCAATCAGGGGGCGGCAATCAGCCCCAGCATTTT. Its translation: CASSAQSGGGNQPQHF.

This chain's CDR3 is CASSLAGNSGRIYEQYF. Written as DNA, the CDR3 is TGTGCCAGCAGCTTGGCCGGTAACAGCGGGAGAATCTACGAGCAGTACTTC. The V and J genes are TRBV5-4 and TRBJ2-7, with TRBD2 identical over 8 bases. The CDR3 contains 17 residues. With 0 bases clipped from V and 3 bases from J, the junction kept 11 bases outside the gene matches. Germline CDR1 reads SGHNT; CDR2 reads YYREEE (reference sequence).

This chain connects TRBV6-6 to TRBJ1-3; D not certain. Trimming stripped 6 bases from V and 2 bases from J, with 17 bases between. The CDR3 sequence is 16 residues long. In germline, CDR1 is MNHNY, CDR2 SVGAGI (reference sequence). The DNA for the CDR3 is TGTGCCAGCAGCGACCTAGGAAGGAGGGCTGGAAACACCATATATTTT. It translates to CASSDLGRRAGNTIYF.

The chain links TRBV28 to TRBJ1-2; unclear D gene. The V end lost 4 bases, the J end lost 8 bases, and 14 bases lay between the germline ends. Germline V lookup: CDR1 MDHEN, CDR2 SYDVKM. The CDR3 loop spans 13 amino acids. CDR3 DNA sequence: TGTGCCAGCAGTTCCCTCATATCGACCGGCTACACCTTC. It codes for CASSSLISTGYTF.